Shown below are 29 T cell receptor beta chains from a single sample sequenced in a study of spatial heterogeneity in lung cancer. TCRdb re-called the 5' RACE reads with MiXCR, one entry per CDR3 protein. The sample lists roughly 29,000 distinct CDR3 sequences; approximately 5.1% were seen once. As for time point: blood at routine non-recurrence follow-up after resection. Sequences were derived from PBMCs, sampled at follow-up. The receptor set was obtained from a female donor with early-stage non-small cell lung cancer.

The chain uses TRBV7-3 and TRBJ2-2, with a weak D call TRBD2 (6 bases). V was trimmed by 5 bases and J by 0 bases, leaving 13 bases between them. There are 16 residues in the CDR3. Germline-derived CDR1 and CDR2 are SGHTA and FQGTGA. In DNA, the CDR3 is TGTGCCAGCAGCGATAGTAGCGGTGCGAACACCGGGGAGCTGTTTTTT. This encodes CASSDSSGANTGELFF.

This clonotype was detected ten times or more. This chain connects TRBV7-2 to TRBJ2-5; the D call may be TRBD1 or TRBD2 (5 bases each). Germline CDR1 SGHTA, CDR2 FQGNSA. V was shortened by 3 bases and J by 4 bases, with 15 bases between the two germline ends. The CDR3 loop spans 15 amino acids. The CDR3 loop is CASSLHGTALETQYF. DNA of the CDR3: TGTGCCAGCAGCTTGCACGGGACGGCCCTAGAGACCCAGTACTTC.

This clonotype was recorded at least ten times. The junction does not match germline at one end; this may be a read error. This CDR3 reads CGTGRDTEAFF. The CDR3 DNA reads as TGCGGGACAGGGAGGGACACTGAAGCTTTCTTT. The rearrangement uses TRBV28 and TRBJ1-1; TRBD1 matches at 9 bases. The CDR3 length is 11 residues. Germline CDR1 reads MDHEN; CDR2 reads SYDVKM. The variable domain in full, with the rest retrieved from reference TRBV28 and TRBJ1-1, is DVKVTQSSRYLVKRTGEKVFLECVQDMDHENMFWYRQDPGLGLRLIYFSYDVKMKEKGDIPEGYSVSREKKERFSLILESASTNQTSMYLCGTGRDTEAFFGQGTRLTVV.

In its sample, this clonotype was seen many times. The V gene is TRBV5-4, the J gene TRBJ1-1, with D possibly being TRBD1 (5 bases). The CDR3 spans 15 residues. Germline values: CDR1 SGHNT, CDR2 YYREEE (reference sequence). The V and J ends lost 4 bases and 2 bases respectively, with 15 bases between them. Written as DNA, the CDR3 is TGTGCCAGCAGCCGCCGGGACGGTTTTAACACTGAAGCTTTCTTT. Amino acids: CASSRRDGFNTEAFF.

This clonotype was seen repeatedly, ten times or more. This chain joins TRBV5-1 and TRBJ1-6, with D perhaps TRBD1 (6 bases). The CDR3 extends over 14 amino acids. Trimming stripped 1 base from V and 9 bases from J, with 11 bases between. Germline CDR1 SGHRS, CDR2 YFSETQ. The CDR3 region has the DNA TGCGCCAGCAGCTTGACAGGGCCCGGTTCACCCCTCCACTTT. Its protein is CASSLTGPGSPLHF. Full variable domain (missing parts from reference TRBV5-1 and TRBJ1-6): KAGVTQTPRYLIKTRGQQVTLSCSPISGHRSVSWYQQTPGQGLQFLFEYFSETQRNKGNFPGRFSGRQFSNSRSEMNVSTLELGDSALYLCASSLTGPGSPLHFGNGTRLTVT.

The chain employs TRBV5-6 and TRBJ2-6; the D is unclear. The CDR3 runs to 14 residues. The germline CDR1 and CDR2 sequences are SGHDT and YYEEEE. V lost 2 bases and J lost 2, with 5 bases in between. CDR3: CASSLRAGANVLTF. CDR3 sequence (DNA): TGTGCCAGCAGCTTACGGGCTGGGGCCAACGTCCTGACTTTC.

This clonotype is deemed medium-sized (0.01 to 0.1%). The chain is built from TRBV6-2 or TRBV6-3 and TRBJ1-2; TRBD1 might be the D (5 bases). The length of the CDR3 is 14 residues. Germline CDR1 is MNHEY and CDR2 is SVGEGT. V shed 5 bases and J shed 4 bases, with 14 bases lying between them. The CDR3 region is CASSHRSPFYGYTF. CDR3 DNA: TGTGCCAGCAGTCACAGGTCGCCCTTCTATGGCTACACCTTC.

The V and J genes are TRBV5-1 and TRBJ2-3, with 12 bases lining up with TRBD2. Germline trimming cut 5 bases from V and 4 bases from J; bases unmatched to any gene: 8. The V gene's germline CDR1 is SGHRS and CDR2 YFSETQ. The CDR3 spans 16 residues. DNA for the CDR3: TGCGCCAGCAGTCCGCAGACTAGCGGGAGAGCAGATACGCAGTATTTT. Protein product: CASSPQTSGRADTQYF.

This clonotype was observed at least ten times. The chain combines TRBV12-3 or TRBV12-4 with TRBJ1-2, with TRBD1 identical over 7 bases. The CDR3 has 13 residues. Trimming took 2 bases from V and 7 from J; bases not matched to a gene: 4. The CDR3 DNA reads TGTGCCAGCAGTTTACCGACAGGGTTTGGCTACACCTTC. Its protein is CASSLPTGFGYTF.

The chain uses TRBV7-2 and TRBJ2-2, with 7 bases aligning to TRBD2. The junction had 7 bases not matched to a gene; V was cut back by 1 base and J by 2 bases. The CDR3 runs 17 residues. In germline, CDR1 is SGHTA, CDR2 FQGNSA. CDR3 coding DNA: TGTGCCAGCAGCTTAGTCCGGCTAGCGGACAACACCGGGGAGCTGTTTTTT. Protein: CASSLVRLADNTGELFF. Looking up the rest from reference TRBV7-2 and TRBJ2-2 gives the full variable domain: GAGVSQSPSNKVTEKGKDVELRCDPISGHTALYWYRQSLGQGLEFLIYFQGNSAPDKSGLPSDRFSAERTGGSVSTLTIQRTQQEDSAVYLCASSLVRLADNTGELFFGEGSRLTVL.

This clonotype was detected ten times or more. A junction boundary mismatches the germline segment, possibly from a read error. This CDR3 is CASRGSGRVIF. The CDR3 DNA reads as TGTGCCAGCAGGGGTAGCGGGAGGGTTATCTTC. The V and J genes are TRBV27 and TRBJ2-1; 11 nucleotides align to TRBD2. The CDR3 contains 11 residues. Germline assignment: CDR1 MNHEY and CDR2 SMNVEV (reference sequence).

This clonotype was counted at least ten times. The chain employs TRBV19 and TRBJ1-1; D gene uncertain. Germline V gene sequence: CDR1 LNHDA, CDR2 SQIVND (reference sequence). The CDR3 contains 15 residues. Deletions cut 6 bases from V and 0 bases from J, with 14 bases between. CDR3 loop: CASRDGSQLNTEAFF. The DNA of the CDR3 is TGTGCCAGTAGGGACGGATCACAATTGAACACTGAAGCTTTCTTT.

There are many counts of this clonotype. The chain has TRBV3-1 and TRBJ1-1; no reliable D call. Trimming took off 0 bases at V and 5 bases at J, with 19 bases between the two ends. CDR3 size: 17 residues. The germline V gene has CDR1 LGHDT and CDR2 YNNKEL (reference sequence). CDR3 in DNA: TGTGCCAGCAGCCAAGATGGTCAGGCTATTAGTGGGACTGAAGCTTTCTTT. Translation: CASSQDGQAISGTEAFF.

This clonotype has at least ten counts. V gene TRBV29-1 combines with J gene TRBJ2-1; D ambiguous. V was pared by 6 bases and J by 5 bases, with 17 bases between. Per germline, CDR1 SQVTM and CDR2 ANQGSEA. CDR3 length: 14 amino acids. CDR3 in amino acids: CSVDGITLDNEQFF. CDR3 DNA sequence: TGCAGCGTCGACGGTATAACTCTTGACAATGAGCAGTTCTTC.

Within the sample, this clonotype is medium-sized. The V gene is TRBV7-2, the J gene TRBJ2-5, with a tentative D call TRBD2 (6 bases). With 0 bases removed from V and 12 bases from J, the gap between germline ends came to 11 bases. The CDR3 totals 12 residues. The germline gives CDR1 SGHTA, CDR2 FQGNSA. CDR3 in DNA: TGTGCCAGCAGCTTAGCCGGAGGGCCCGAGTACTTC. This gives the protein CASSLAGGPEYF.

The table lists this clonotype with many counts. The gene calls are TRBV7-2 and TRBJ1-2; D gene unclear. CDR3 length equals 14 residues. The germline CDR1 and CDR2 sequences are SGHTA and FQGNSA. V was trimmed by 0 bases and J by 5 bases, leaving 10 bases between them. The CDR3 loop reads CASSLAQAGYGYTF. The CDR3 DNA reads TGTGCCAGCAGCTTAGCTCAGGCCGGTTATGGCTACACCTTC.

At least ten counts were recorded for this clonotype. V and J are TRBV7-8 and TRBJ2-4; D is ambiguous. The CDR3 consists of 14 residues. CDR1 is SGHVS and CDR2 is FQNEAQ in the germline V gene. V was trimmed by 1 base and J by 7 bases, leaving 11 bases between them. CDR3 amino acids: CASSLGQLGNIQYF. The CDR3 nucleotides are TGTGCCAGCAGCTTAGGGCAGTTAGGCAACATTCAGTACTTC.

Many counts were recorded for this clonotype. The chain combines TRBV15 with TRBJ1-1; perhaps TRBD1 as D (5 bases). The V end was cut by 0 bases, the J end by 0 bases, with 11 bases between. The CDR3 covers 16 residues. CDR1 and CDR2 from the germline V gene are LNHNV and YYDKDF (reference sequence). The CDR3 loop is CATSRDSTAMNTEAFF. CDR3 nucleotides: TGTGCCACCAGCAGAGATTCGACAGCAATGAACACTGAAGCTTTCTTT. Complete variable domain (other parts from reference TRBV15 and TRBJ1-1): DAMVIQNPRYQVTQFGKPVTLSCSQTLNHNVMYWYQQKSSQAPKLLFHYYDKDFNNEADTPDNFQSRRPNTSFCFLDIRSPGLGDTAMYLCATSRDSTAMNTEAFFGQGTRLTVV.

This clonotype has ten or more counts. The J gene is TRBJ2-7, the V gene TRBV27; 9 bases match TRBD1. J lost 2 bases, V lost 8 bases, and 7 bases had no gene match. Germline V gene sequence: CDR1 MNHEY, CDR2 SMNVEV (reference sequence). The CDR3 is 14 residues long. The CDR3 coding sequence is TGTGCCAGCTGGACAGGGGCCAAGCCCTACGAGCAGTACTTC. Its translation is CASWTGAKPYEQYF.

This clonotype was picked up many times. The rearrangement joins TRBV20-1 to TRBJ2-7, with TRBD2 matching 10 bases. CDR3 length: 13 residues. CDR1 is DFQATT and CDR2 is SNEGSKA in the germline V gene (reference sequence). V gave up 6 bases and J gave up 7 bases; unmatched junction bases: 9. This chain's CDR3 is CSASPATSGEQYF. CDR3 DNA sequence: TGCAGTGCCTCCCCCGCGACTAGCGGGGAGCAGTACTTC.

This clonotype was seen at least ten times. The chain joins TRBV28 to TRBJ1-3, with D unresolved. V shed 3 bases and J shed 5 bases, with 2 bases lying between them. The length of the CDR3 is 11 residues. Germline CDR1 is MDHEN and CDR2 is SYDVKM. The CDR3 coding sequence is TGTGCCAGCAGTTTCAGAAACACCATATATTTT. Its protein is CASSFRNTIYF.

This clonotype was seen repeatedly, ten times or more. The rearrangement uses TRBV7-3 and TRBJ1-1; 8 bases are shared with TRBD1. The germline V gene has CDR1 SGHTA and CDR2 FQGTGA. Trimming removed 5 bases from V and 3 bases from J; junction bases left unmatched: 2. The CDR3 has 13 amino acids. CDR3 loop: CASSPTGDTEAFF. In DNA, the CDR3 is TGTGCCAGCAGCCCGACAGGGGACACTGAAGCTTTCTTT. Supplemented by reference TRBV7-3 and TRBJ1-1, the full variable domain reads GAGVSQTPSNKVTEKGKYVELRCDPISGHTALYWYRQSLGQGPEFLIYFQGTGAADDSGLPNDRFFAVRPEGSVSTLKIQRTERGDSAVYLCASSPTGDTEAFFGQGTRLTVV.

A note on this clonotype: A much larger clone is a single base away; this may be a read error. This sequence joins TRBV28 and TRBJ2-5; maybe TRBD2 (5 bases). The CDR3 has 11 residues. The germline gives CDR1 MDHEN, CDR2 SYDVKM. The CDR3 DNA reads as TGTGTCAGCGGCGTTACGGAGACCCAGTACTTC. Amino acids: CVSGVTETQYF.

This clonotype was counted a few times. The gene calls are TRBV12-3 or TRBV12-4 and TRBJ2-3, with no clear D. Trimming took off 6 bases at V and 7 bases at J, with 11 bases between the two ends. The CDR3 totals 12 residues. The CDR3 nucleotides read TGTGCCAGCAGCCAGACGACCCATACGCAGTATTTT. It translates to CASSQTTHTQYF.

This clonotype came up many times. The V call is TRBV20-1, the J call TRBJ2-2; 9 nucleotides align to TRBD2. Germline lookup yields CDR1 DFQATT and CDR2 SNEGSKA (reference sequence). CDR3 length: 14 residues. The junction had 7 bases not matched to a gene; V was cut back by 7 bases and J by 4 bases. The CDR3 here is CSVLAGSSTGELFF. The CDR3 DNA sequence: TGCAGTGTCCTAGCGGGGTCGAGCACCGGGGAGCTGTTTTTT.

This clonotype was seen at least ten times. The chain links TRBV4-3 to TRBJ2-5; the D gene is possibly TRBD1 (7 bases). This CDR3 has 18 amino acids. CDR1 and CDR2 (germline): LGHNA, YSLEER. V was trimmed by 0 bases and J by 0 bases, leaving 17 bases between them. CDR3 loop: CASSQERRGTADQETQYF. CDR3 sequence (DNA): TGCGCCAGCAGCCAAGAAAGGAGGGGGACAGCAGACCAAGAGACCCAGTACTTC.

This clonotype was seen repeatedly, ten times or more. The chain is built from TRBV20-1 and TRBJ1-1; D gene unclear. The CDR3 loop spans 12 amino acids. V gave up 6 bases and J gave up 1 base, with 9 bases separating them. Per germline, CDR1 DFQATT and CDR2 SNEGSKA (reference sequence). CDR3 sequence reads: CSALVWNTEAFF. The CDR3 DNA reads TGCAGTGCCTTGGTATGGAACACTGAAGCTTTCTTT.

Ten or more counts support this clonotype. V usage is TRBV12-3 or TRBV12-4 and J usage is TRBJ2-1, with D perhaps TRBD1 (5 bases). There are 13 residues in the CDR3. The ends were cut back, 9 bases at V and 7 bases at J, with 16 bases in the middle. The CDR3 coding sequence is TGTGCCAGTCTCCAGGGAACTGCGAATGAGCAGTTCTTC. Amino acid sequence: CASLQGTANEQFF.

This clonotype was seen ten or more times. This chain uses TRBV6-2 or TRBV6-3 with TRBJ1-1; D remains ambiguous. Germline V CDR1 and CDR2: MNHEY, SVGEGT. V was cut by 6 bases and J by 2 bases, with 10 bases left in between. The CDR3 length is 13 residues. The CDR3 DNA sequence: TGTGCCAGCAGGCGGACGGACAACACTGAAGCTTTCTTT. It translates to CASRRTDNTEAFF.